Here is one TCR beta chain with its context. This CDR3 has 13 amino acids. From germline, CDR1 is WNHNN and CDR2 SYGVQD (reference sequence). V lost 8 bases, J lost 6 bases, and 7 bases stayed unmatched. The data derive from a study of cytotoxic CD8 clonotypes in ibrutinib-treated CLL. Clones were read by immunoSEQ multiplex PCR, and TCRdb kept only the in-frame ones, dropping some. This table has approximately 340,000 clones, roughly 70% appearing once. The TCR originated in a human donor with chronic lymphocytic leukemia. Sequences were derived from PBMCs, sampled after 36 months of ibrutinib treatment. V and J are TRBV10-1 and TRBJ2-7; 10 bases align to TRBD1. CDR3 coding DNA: TGCGCCAGCGCCGGGACAGGGGTGCGCGAGCAGTACTTC. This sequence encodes CASAGTGVREQYF.